The 32 T cell receptor beta chains listed next were all sequenced from one sample in a study of vaccination and CD4 T cells after COVID-19. These receptors lack a known antigen. Treatment indicated: roughly 10-day PBMC culture with coronavirus spike peptide pools or control peptides (ViraFEST assay). Cultured CD4+ T cells had their DNA profiled by the Oncomine TCR Beta short-read assay. TCRdb recomputed calls from the PCR reads with MiXCR, one row per CDR3 protein. The table records some 10,000 distinct CDR3 sequences, more than 70% of them present only once. Input material: CD4+ T cells from blood, cultured in vitro. The receptors come from a human donor who had recovered from COVID-19.

The V and J genes are TRBV6-1 and TRBJ2-7, with 14 bases that match TRBD2. Germline V lookup: CDR1 MNHNS, CDR2 SASEGT. The CDR3 totals 16 residues. V lost 6 bases to trimming and J lost 2 bases; unmatched junction nucleotides: 6. Here the CDR3 reads CASRAPGLAGAYEQYF. CDR3 bases: TGTGCCAGCAGGGCCCCGGGACTAGCGGGGGCCTACGAGCAGTACTTC.

This clonotype was seen once. The rearrangement uses TRBV27 and TRBJ1-1; TRBD1 agrees at 7 bases. Per germline, CDR1 MNHEY and CDR2 SMNVEV (reference sequence). The CDR3 runs 16 residues. V was clipped by 8 bases and J by 5 bases; unmatched bases: 17. The CDR3 sequence: CASATGVSWAWTEAFF. For the CDR3, the DNA is TGTGCCAGCGCCACAGGGGTCTCCTGGGCTTGGACTGAAGCTTTCTTT.

This clonotype was seen once. Sequence at one end of the junction differs from germline and may be a read error. The J gene is TRBJ2-2, the V gene TRBV19, with D tentatively TRBD2 (6 bases). The CDR3 is made up of 14 amino acids. CDR1 is LNHDA, CDR2 SQIVND, per germline (reference sequence). The CDR3 sequence: CASSMVGSTGEVFF. CDR3 DNA: TGTGCCAGTAGTATGGTTGGGTCCACCGGGGAGGTGTTTTTT.

The chain links TRBV11-2 to TRBJ1-2; maybe TRBD1 (6 bases). This CDR3 comprises 14 residues. V lost 11 bases, J lost 1 base, and 17 bases lay in between. CDR1 SGHAT and CDR2 FQNNGV come from the germline V gene. CDR3 protein: CAGSRGALNYGYTF. CDR3 nucleotide sequence: TGTGCCGGGAGTAGGGGGGCCCTTAACTATGGCTACACCTTC.

CDR3 sequence reads: CASSDLVGGVSQPQHF. The CDR3 nucleotides are TGTGCCAGCAGTGATTTGGTGGGAGGGGTTAGTCAGCCCCAGCATTTT. V gene TRBV2 combines with J gene TRBJ1-5; D may be TRBD1 (5 bases). Germline V CDR1 and CDR2: SNHLY, FYNNEI. The CDR3 totals 16 residues. V was cut by 3 bases and J by 6 bases, with 18 bases left in between.

The chain employs TRBV7-2 and TRBJ2-7, with TRBD2 matching over 8 bases. The CDR3 runs to 15 residues. The germline V gene has CDR1 SGHTA and CDR2 FQGNSA. The junction had 5 bases not matched to a gene; V was cut back by 2 bases and J by 2 bases. The CDR3 sequence: CASSLYSGKAYEQYF. The CDR3 coding sequence is TGTGCCAGCAGCTTATATAGCGGGAAAGCCTACGAGCAGTACTTC.

This rearrangement joins TRBV4-1 to TRBJ1-1; D not resolved. This CDR3 region has 13 residues. CDR1 and CDR2 (germline): MGHRA, YSYEKL. The V end lost 3 bases, the J end lost 11 bases, and 16 bases lay between the germline ends. The CDR3 is CASSHSRAPGAFF. The CDR3 coding sequence is TGCGCCAGCAGCCATAGTCGAGCGCCTGGCGCTTTCTTT.

CDR3 DNA: TGTGCCAGCAGCCCGCGGACAGGGTCCTATAATTCACCCCTCCACTTT. It encodes CASSPRTGSYNSPLHF. J is TRBJ1-6 and V is TRBV7-2; 8 positions match TRBD1. J lost 1 base, V lost 5 bases, and 4 bases had no gene match. CDR1 is SGHTA, CDR2 FQGNSA, per germline. The CDR3 is 16 residues long.

The chain recombines TRBV11-2 with TRBJ2-6; tentatively, D is TRBD2 (5 bases). The germline gives CDR1 SGHAT, CDR2 FQNNGV. V gave up 1 base and J gave up 1 base, with 11 bases separating them. This CDR3 region has 17 residues. CDR3 in DNA: TGTGCCAGCAGCTTAGTGGTCGAGGGATCTGGGGCCAACGTCCTGACTTTC. Amino acid sequence: CASSLVVEGSGANVLTF.

In this sample, this clonotype turned up a few times. V usage is TRBV6-1 and J usage is TRBJ1-2, with 12 bases fitting TRBD1. The CDR3 has 16 amino acids. The J segment lost 2 bases and the V segment lost 6 bases, leaving 7 bases of the junction unmatched. CDR1 and CDR2 from the germline V gene are MNHNS and SASEGT. The CDR3 nucleotides read TGTGCCAGCAGCTCCGGGACAGGGGGCCTCAACTATGGCTACACCTTC. This gives the protein CASSSGTGGLNYGYTF.

The genes are TRBV20-1 and TRBJ1-1, with D uncertain. The CDR3 is made up of 15 amino acids. CDR1 is DFQATT, CDR2 SNEGSKA, per germline (reference sequence). V was cut by 5 bases and J by 1 base, with 17 bases left in between. DNA of the CDR3: TGCAGTGCTCATAATAGGAGCCTTTGGAACACTGAAGCTTTCTTT. It specifies CSAHNRSLWNTEAFF.

The genes are TRBV24-1 and TRBJ2-5, with D unclear. Trimming took 1 base from V and 3 from J, leaving 8 bases between them. In germline, CDR1 is KGHDR, CDR2 SFDVKD. The length of the CDR3 is 14 residues. CDR3 region: CATSDLGREETQYF. The CDR3 region has the DNA TGTGCCACCAGTGATTTAGGCAGAGAAGAGACCCAGTACTTC.

The chain carries TRBV20-1 and TRBJ2-1; TRBD2 matches 10 bases. This CDR3 has 16 amino acids. Trimming at V came to 2 bases and at J to 4 bases, leaving 8 bases not matched to a gene. CDR1 DFQATT and CDR2 SNEGSKA come from the germline V gene (reference sequence). CDR3 bases: TGCAGTGCTAGAAAGCTTCTAGCGGGGGCTTACAATGAGCAGTTCTTC. Translation gives CSARKLLAGAYNEQFF.

The V call is TRBV10-1, the J call TRBJ2-1, with 7 nucleotides matching TRBD1. Germline-derived CDR1 and CDR2 are WNHNN and SYGVQD (reference sequence). V lost 0 bases, J lost 3 bases, and 5 bases stayed unmatched. The CDR3 extends over 16 amino acids. This CDR3 reads CASSESTGFVYNEQFF. The CDR3 DNA follows: TGCGCCAGCAGTGAGTCGACAGGGTTCGTCTACAATGAGCAGTTCTTC.

V usage is TRBV1 and J usage is TRBJ2-3; the D segment call TRBD1 is taken from the table without a DNA check. TRBV1 is recorded as a pseudogene. The CDR3 has 14 amino acids. The CDR3 sequence: CTSSRGTSPGTQYF. For the CDR3, the DNA is TGCACCAGCAGCCGAGGCACATCCCCGGGTACGCAGTATTTT.

This sequence joins TRBV5-8 and TRBJ2-3; 7 positions agree with TRBD1. CDR3 length equals 14 residues. The junction had 5 bases not matched to a gene; V was cut back by 3 bases and J by 4 bases. The germline CDR1 and CDR2 sequences are SGHTS and YDEGEE. The CDR3: CASSWSQGADTQYF. CDR3 in DNA: TGTGCCAGCAGCTGGAGTCAGGGGGCAGATACGCAGTATTTT.

V usage is TRBV20-1 and J usage is TRBJ2-3; D assignment may be TRBD1 or TRBD2 (7 bases each). Germline CDR1 DFQATT, CDR2 SNEGSKA (reference sequence). The ends were cut back, 1 base at V and 2 bases at J, with 13 bases in the middle. CDR3 length: 15 amino acids. The CDR3 sequence: CSARGQGGSTDTQYF. CDR3 coding DNA: TGCAGTGCTAGAGGGCAGGGGGGGTCCACAGATACGCAGTATTTT.

The V gene is TRBV6-2 or TRBV6-3, the J gene TRBJ2-7, with 9 bases lining up with TRBD1. J lost 3 bases, V lost 6 bases, and 15 bases had no gene match. This CDR3 spans 17 amino acids. Germline V gene sequence: CDR1 MNHEY, CDR2 SVGEGT. CDR3 protein: CASRLLPGTGHFYEQYF. CDR3 in DNA: TGTGCCAGCAGACTATTACCCGGGACAGGGCACTTCTACGAGCAGTACTTC.

J is TRBJ1-4 and V is TRBV6-1; possibly TRBD1 for D (5 bases). CDR3 length equals 13 residues. The V end lost 11 bases, the J end lost 8 bases, and 18 bases lay between the germline ends. CDR1 is MNHNS and CDR2 is SASEGT in the germline V gene. This CDR3 reads CAANGQGGEKLFF. The DNA of the CDR3 is TGTGCCGCGAACGGGCAGGGCGGGGAAAAACTGTTTTTT.

The chain links TRBV20-1 to TRBJ1-5; possible D gene TRBD1, 6 bases. Germline V gene data show CDR1 as DFQATT and CDR2 as SNEGSKA (reference sequence). Trimming removed 0 bases at V and 5 bases at J, with 11 bases between. The CDR3 runs to 14 residues. The CDR3 loop is CSARERDTYQPQHF. The CDR3 nucleotides are TGCAGTGCTAGAGAAAGGGACACCTATCAGCCCCAGCATTTT.

The V gene is TRBV19, the J gene TRBJ1-5; TRBD1 might be the D (6 bases). V was pared by 6 bases and J by 5 bases, with 14 bases between. The CDR3 spans 14 residues. Germline V CDR1 and CDR2: LNHDA, SQIVND (reference sequence). The CDR3 bases are TGTGCCAGTAGCCGTGACAGGATATATCAGCCCCAGCATTTT. This encodes CASSRDRIYQPQHF.

The chain recombines TRBV14 with TRBJ1-2; TRBD1 aligns across 10 bases. Germline CDR1 is SGHDN and CDR2 is FVKESK. The CDR3 covers 15 residues. V gave up 4 bases and J gave up 4 bases; unmatched junction bases: 6. Written as DNA, the CDR3 is TGTGCCAGCAGCCGCAGGACAGGGGGTGTCTATGGCTACACCTTC. Translating gives CASSRRTGGVYGYTF.

This sequence joins TRBV6-1 and TRBJ1-1; TRBD1 aligns across 7 bases. Germline V lookup: CDR1 MNHNS, CDR2 SASEGT. The CDR3 length is 13 residues. The J segment lost 11 bases and the V segment lost 6 bases, leaving 12 bases of the junction unmatched. In DNA form, the CDR3 reads TGTGCCAGCAGCCAACTACAGGGGACGGTTGCTTTCTTT. Protein: CASSQLQGTVAFF.

This clonotype turned up a few times. This chain uses TRBV20-1 with TRBJ1-4; tentatively, D is TRBD1 (5 bases). Trimming took off 3 bases at V and 8 bases at J, with 16 bases between the two ends. The CDR3 spans 14 residues. CDR1 and CDR2 (germline): DFQATT, SNEGSKA (reference sequence). The DNA for the CDR3 is TGCAGTGCTAGGCCCCCGGGGGTAGGCGAAAAACTGTTTTTT. As protein: CSARPPGVGEKLFF.

V usage is TRBV4-2 and J usage is TRBJ2-7; TRBD2 agrees at 7 bases. This CDR3 is 16 amino acids long. CDR1 LGHNA and CDR2 YNFKEQ come from the germline V gene. Losses at the gene ends were 0 bases for V and 2 bases for J; bases not matched to a gene: 7. CDR3 residues: CASSQDYGTIPYEQYF. For the CDR3, the DNA is TGTGCCAGCAGCCAAGATTATGGGACTATCCCCTACGAGCAGTACTTC.

This sequence joins TRBV20-1 and TRBJ1-1, with D possibly matching TRBD1 (6 bases). Trimming took off 0 bases at V and 2 bases at J, with 19 bases between the two ends. CDR1 and CDR2 (germline): DFQATT, SNEGSKA (reference sequence). This CDR3 is built from 17 residues. The CDR3 bases are TGCAGTGCTAGAGACATTGGCTCGAGGGGGGCAAACACTGAAGCTTTCTTT. Translated, it gives CSARDIGSRGANTEAFF.

V is TRBV6-5 and J is TRBJ1-3; D possibly corresponds to TRBD1 (6 bases). CDR3 length: 15 amino acids. Trimming removed 0 bases from V and 4 bases from J, with 10 bases in between. Germline CDR1 MNHEY, CDR2 SVGAGI. The CDR3 spells CASSYSRGRGNTIYF. For the CDR3, the DNA is TGTGCCAGCAGTTACTCCAGGGGTCGAGGAAACACCATATATTTT.

This rearrangement joins TRBV19 to TRBJ1-5; 7 nucleotides align to TRBD1. Germline V gives CDR1 LNHDA, CDR2 SQIVND (reference sequence). V lost 7 bases, J lost 4 bases, and 10 bases stayed unmatched. The CDR3 consists of 15 residues. The DNA for the CDR3 is TGTGCCAGTACCCCCATACAGGGGAAGAATCAGCCCCAGCATTTT. It is translated as CASTPIQGKNQPQHF. Supplemented by reference TRBV19 and TRBJ1-5, the full variable domain reads DGGITQSPKYLFRKEGQNVTLSCEQNLNHDAMYWYRQDPGQGLRLIYYSQIVNDFQKGDIAEGYSVSREKKESFPLTVTSAQKNPTAFYLCASTPIQGKNQPQHFGDGTRLSIL.

This chain connects TRBV6-1 to TRBJ1-5; 9 bases line up with TRBD1. V shed 10 bases and J 5 bases; nucleotides not matched to a gene: 6. Per the germline V gene, CDR1 is MNHNS and CDR2 is SASEGT. The length of the CDR3 is 13 residues. The CDR3 here is CATSRDRDQPQHF. CDR3 DNA sequence: TGTGCCACCTCCCGGGACAGGGATCAGCCCCAGCATTTT.

J is TRBJ1-5 and V is TRBV4-1; TRBD1 matches at 10 bases. CDR3 length: 14 amino acids. Trimming took 3 bases from V and 11 from J; bases not matched to a gene: 7. The germline CDR1 and CDR2 sequences are MGHRA and YSYEKL. In DNA, the CDR3 is TGCGCCAGCAGCCATCCGGGACAGGGGATAGCCCAGCATTTT. This gives the protein CASSHPGQGIAQHF.

This sequence joins TRBV2 and TRBJ2-7, with D possibly matching TRBD2 (6 bases). CDR1 is SNHLY, CDR2 FYNNEI, per germline. The CDR3 sequence is 13 residues long. Between the trimmed V and J ends, which lost 3 bases and 4 bases, there was a span of 10 bases. The CDR3 protein is CASSETRLYEQYF. For the CDR3, the DNA is TGTGCCAGCAGTGAGACTAGGTTGTACGAGCAGTACTTC.

The chain recombines TRBV7-3 with TRBJ2-5; D is possibly TRBD1 (6 bases). Trimming took off 5 bases at V and 5 bases at J, with 21 bases between the two ends. This CDR3 contains 16 residues. Germline V gene sequence: CDR1 SGHTA, CDR2 FQGTGA. The CDR3 spells CASSPNGPGAGETQYF. CDR3 nucleotide sequence: TGTGCCAGCAGCCCGAATGGGCCAGGGGCTGGGGAGACCCAGTACTTC.